This T cell receptor beta chain was identified during a study of vaccination and CD4 T cells after COVID-19. Study-wide context: A median of around 70 days (range 14 to 241) separated dose two from the taking of post-vaccine samples.

Germline CDR1 is LGHNA and CDR2 is YNFKEQ. Trimming shortened V by 0 bases and J by 0 bases, and 10 bases separated the two germline ends. The CDR3 runs 16 residues. The Oncomine TCR Beta short-read assay was what sequenced the DNA obtained from cultured CD4+ T cells. One entry per CDR3 protein, called by TCRdb with MiXCR from the PCR reads. The sample consists of 15,000 to 20,000 distinct CDR3 sequences, over 45% of them appearing once. Indicated treatment: approximately nine-day PBMC culture with coronavirus spike peptide pools or control peptides (ViraFEST assay). Each well held approximately 2 million PBMCs in IL-2 (10 IU/ml) medium with about 9.6 ug/ml peptide pools. Concerning this clonotype: As yet, its antigen is unknown.

Sequencing was performed on CD4+ T cells from blood, cultured in vitro. The genes are TRBV4-2 and TRBJ2-3, with D maybe TRBD1 (5 bases). This TCR was sampled from a human donor who had recovered from COVID-19. The CDR3 DNA follows: TGTGCCAGCAGCCAAGATCGACAGTCTAGCACAGATACGCAGTATTTT. Translation: CASSQDRQSSTDTQYF.